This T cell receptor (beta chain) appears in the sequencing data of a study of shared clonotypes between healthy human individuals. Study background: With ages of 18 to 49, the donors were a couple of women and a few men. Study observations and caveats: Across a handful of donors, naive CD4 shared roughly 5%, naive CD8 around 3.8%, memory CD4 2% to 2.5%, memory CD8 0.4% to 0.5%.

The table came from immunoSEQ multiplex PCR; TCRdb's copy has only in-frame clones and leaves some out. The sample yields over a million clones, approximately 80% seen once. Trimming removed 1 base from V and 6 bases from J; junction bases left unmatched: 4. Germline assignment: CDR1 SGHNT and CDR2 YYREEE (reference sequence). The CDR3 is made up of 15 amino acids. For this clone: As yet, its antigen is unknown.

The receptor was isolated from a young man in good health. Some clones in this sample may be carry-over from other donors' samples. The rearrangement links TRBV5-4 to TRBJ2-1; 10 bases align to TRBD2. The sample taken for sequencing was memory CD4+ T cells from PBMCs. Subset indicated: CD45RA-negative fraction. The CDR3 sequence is CASSLMSSGSNEQFF. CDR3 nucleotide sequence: TGTGCCAGCAGCTTGATGTCTAGCGGGAGCAATGAGCAGTTCTTC.